This T cell receptor (beta chain) appears in the sequencing data of a study of OX40 agonist ivuxolimab in advanced cancers. The table came from immunoSEQ multiplex PCR; TCRdb's copy has only in-frame clones and leaves some out. Of some 83,000 clones in the sample, about 86% are singletons; the top ten hold around 6.3%. Unmatched junction bases numbered 10, after V lost 5 bases and J lost 5 bases. The CDR3 has 15 residues. The germline gives CDR1 SGHVS, CDR2 FQNEAQ. The chain uses TRBV7-8 and TRBJ2-7; 9 bases align to TRBD2. The specimen comprised CD4+ or CD8+ T cells sorted from blood, sampled in a trial of the OX40 agonist ivuxolimab. The sequence was obtained from an adult with an advanced solid tumor such as melanoma, head and neck, liver or kidney cancer. Written as DNA, the CDR3 is TGTGCCAGCAGCGGAGGGGCGGGAGGGGGAAACGAGCAGTACTTC. Protein: CASSGGAGGGNEQYF.